The 6 T cell receptor beta chains in this list originate from one sample, sequenced in a study of CD8+ T cells in alopecia areata. Sequencing relied on a cDNA template that was reverse transcribed from extracted RNA. Sequenced by immunoSEQ multiplex PCR; TCRdb stores in-frame clones only, minus some. Sampling found approximately 300,000 clones, none seen once. Sorting used CD4, CD8alpha, NKG2D, NKG2ACE and other markers on pooled cutaneous lymph node cells. Input material: CD4+ T cells sorted from a lymph node. These receptors were taken from a C3H/HeJ mouse with alopecia areata. For the strain, the MHC haplotype given is H2-k.

Note on this clone: Gene names and germline match the mouse. The sequenced fragment ends 4 residues before the CDR3 boundary, so the rest is inferred from the germline J gene. This chain joins TRBV5 and TRBJ2-5; D is possibly TRBD1 (5 bases). The germline V and J ends were trimmed by 4 bases and 3 bases, with 11 bases remaining between them. There are 14 residues in the CDR3. The germline CDR1 and CDR2 sequences are LGHNA and YNLKQL (reference sequence). The CDR3 bases that were read are TGTGCCAGCAGCCCCCCGGACACGCAAGAC. Protein: CASSPPDTQD. From start to end, the CDR3 is CASSPPDTQDTQYF.

Note on this clone: The gene names given are mouse names. The read falls 4 residues short of the CDR3 end, and the missing part is taken from the germline J gene. This chain joins TRBV13-2 and TRBJ1-1, with D possibly matching TRBD1 (6 bases). The CDR3 spans 13 residues. CDR1 is NNHNN and CDR2 is SYGAGS in the germline V gene (reference sequence). CDR3 sequence reads: CASGDVGGREVFF. The DNA read from the CDR3 is TGTGCCAGCGGTGATGTGGGGGGGCGA.

This clone turned up a few times. Gene names and germline match the mouse. The CDR3 goes on 4 residues after the read ends, and that part is filled in from the germline J gene. This CDR3 is also generated by other DNA sequences in the sample. The genes are TRBV5 and TRBJ2-3; 7 bases fit TRBD2. This CDR3 is 15 amino acids long. The trim removed 4 bases at V and 0 bases at J, leaving 4 bases unmatched. Per germline, CDR1 LGHNA and CDR2 YNLKQL (reference sequence). Incomplete CDR3 DNA: TGTGCCAGCAGCCGAGACTGGGAAAGTGCAGAA. Residues: CASSRDWESAE. In full, the CDR3 is CASSRDWESAETLYF.

This clone was recorded a few times. The listed genes are named as in mouse. The read ends 4 residues before the CDR3 terminus; that terminus is restored from the germline J gene. V is TRBV13-2 and J is TRBJ2-1, with 9 bases that match TRBD1. The germline gives CDR1 NNHNN, CDR2 SYGAGS (reference sequence). This CDR3 has 14 amino acids. V was clipped by 2 bases and J by 3 bases; unmatched bases: 0. The chain's CDR3 is CASGEQGAYAEQFF. The DNA read from the CDR3 is TGTGCCAGCGGTGAACAGGGGGCCTATGCT.

In its sample, this clone was seen a few times. Gene labels here are mouse ones. The read terminates 4 residues ahead of where the CDR3 ends, so the germline J gene completes it. The chain carries TRBV14 and TRBJ2-5; 8 bases agree with TRBD2. Germline loops: CDR1 SGHDT, CDR2 FRDEAV. J gave up 2 bases and V 4 bases, and 6 bases lay outside the gene matches. The CDR3 has 15 residues. The part of the CDR3 DNA that was read is TGTGCCAGCAGTCCCATGGGGGGGTTCCAAGAC. This sequence encodes CASSPMGGFQD. From start to end, the CDR3 is CASSPMGGFQDTQYF.

This clone was seen more than once but under ten times. Mouse germline and gene names are used. The read is 4 residues too short to cover the CDR3 end, so that end is filled in from the germline J gene. V is TRBV4 and J is TRBJ2-7; 10 positions agree with TRBD2. The trim removed 4 bases at V and 2 bases at J, leaving 2 bases unmatched. Germline CDR1 is LGHDT and CDR2 is YNNKQL (reference sequence). The CDR3 extends over 14 amino acids. CDR3 DNA (partial): TGTGCCAGCAGCTTGACTGGGGGGCCCTAT. Amino acids: CASSLTGGPY. The full CDR3 sequence reads CASSLTGGPYEQYF.